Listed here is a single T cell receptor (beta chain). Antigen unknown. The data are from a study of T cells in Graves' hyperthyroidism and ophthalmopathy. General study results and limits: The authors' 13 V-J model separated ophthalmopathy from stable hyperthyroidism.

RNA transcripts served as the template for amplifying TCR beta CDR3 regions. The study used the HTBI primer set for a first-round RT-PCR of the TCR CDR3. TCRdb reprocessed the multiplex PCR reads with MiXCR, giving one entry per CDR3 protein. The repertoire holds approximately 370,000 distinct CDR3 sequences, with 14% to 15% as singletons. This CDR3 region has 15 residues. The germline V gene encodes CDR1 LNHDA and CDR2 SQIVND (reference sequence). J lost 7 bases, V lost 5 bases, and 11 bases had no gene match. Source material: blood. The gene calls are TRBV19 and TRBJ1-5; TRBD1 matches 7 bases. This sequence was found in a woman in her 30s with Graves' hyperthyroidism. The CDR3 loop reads CASSALQGLEQPQHF. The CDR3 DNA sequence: TGTGCCAGTAGTGCATTACAGGGGTTAGAGCAGCCCCAGCATTTT.